These 2 T cell receptor beta chains came from one sample sequenced in a study of metastatic and nonmetastatic thyroid tumors (dated by TCRdb to the early 2020s). The method behind the library was PCR. Reads for this sample came from an Illumina HiSeq 4000. Using fastp trimming at Q25 and MiXCR clonotype assembly, TCRdb reanalyzed the public sequencing data and kept in-frame beta chains. In this sample the table shows more than 15,000 clones, around 17% of which occur a single time. The ten largest clones add up to about a fifth of the sample. None of the patients had been given any treatment before thyroid surgery. Sequencing was performed on blood. Every receptor here comes from a male donor with papillary thyroid cancer or a benign thyroid nodule (not recorded which). Some clones in this sample may be carry-over from other donors' samples.

This clone has ten or more counts. The chain employs TRBV19 and TRBJ2-3; D not certain. The CDR3 loop spans 14 amino acids. Germline lookup yields CDR1 LNHDA and CDR2 SQIVND (reference sequence). V lost 5 bases, J lost 1 base, and 10 bases lay in between. The CDR3, as DNA: TGTGCCAGTAGTGGGGTGGGCGGCACAGATACGCAGTATTTT. It is translated as CASSGVGGTDTQYF.

The table lists this clone with a few counts. At one end, the junction sequence differs from germline, possibly due to a read error. The sample contains more than one DNA sequence encoding this CDR3. The rearrangement links TRBV10-2 to TRBJ2-2; 8 bases match TRBD2. The CDR3 totals 13 residues. Germline V lookup: CDR1 WSHSY, CDR2 SAAADI. The CDR3 region has the DNA TGCGCCAGCAGTTCGTCACGTAGCGGGGAGCTGTTCTTT. It encodes CASSSSRSGELFF.